This T cell receptor beta chain is from a study of cytomegalovirus exposure and HLA in healthy donors. Whole-study results and caveats: Per a prior analysis, the majority of TCR beta V segments were productive roughly 90% or roughly 30% of the time.

Germline V gene data show CDR1 as SGDLS and CDR2 as YYNGEE. CDR3 size: 13 residues. Germline trimming cut 6 bases from V and 12 bases from J; bases unmatched to any gene: 9. This clone appeared a single time. The target antigen is unknown. Nominally healthy donors were sampled, though unrecorded immune exposures were likely. PCR was performed using 60 Vbeta and 13 Jbeta primers. Source study methods: As a later analysis found, there were roughly 80 million unique TCR beta chains, of which some 9.9 million were shared. Generated by immunoSEQ multiplex PCR, the TCRdb table keeps only in-frame clones and is missing some. V, J and clone size derive from that table, while D and trimming were established from the DNA sequence. The sample has roughly 150,000 clones, about four fifths seen once.

The source is a girl between 5 and 17 years old in good health and CMV-seropositive. Sequencing was done on a sample of PBMCs. This chain uses TRBV9 with TRBJ1-1; 12 positions match TRBD1. This CDR3 is CASNPGTGGEPFF. The CDR3 nucleotides read TGTGCCAGCAACCCCGGGACAGGGGGCGAACCTTTCTTT.